This T cell receptor (beta chain) was documented in a study of CD8 T cells in ankylosing spondylitis. TCRdb used MiXCR to reprocess the 5' RACE reads, holding one entry per CDR3 protein. This sample has under 300,000 distinct CDR3 sequences, with around a tenth found just once. At least ten counts were recorded for this clonotype. No antigen is known for it. This CDR3 spans 13 amino acids. Germline V lookup: CDR1 SGHDT, CDR2 YYEEEE. Trimming took 5 bases from V and 5 from J; bases not matched to a gene: 5. Findings and limits, study-wide: Certain motif variants had earlier appeared in reactive arthritis synovial fluid and blood.

This chain connects TRBV5-6 to TRBJ1-2, with TRBD1 identical over 8 bases. Sequences were obtained from blood, either unsorted or a sorted T cell fraction (not recorded which). The sequence came from a male donor with ankylosing spondylitis or in good health (not recorded which). DNA of the CDR3: TGTGCCAGCAGGACGGGACAGGATTATGGCTACACCTTC. Translating gives CASRTGQDYGYTF. Drawing the rest from reference TRBV5-6 and TRBJ1-2, the complete variable domain is DAGVTQSPTHLIKTRGQQVTLRCSPKSGHDTVSWYQQALGQGPQFIFQYYEEEERQRGNFPDRFSGHQFPNYSSELNVNALLLGDSALYLCASRTGQDYGYTFGSGTRLTVV.